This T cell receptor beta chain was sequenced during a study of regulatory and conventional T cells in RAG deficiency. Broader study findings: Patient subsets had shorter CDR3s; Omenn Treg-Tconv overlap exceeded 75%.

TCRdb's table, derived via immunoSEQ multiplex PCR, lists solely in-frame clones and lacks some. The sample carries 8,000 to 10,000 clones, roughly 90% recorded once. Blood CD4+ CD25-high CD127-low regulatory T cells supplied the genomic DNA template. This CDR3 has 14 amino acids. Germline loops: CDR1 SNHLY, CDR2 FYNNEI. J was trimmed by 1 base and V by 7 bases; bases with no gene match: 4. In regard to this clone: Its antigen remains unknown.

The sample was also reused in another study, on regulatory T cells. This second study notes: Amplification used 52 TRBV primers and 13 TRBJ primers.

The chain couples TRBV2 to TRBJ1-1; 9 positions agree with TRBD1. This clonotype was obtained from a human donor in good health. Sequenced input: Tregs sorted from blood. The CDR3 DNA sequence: TGTGCCAGCATGGAGGACAGGGGGAACACTGAAGCTTTCTTT. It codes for CASMEDRGNTEAFF.